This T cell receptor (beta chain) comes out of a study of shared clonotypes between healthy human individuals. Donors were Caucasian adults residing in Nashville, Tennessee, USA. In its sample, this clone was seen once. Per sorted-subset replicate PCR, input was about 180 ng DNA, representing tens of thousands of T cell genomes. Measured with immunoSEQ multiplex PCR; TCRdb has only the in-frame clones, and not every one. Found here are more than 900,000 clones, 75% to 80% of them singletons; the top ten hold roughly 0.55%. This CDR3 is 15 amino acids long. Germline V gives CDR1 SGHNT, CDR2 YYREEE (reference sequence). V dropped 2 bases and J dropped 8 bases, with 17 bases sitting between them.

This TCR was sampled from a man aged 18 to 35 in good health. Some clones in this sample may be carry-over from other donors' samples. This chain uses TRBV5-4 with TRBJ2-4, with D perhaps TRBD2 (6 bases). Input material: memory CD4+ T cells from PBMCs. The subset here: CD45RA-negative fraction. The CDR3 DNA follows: TGTGCCAGCAGCTTCCCAGGGACGGGGGTAGACATTCAGTACTTC. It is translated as CASSFPGTGVDIQYF.